The 32 T cell receptor beta chains given below trace back to one sample, sequenced in a study of T cells in Graves' hyperthyroidism and ophthalmopathy. Amplified regions were TCR beta CDR3 sequences from RNA transcripts. The HTBI primer set drove a first-round RT-PCR of the TCR CDR3. MiXCR, run by TCRdb on the multiplex PCR reads, gives a single entry per CDR3 protein. Seen here are around 300,000 distinct CDR3 sequences, about 14% observed once, and the top ten hold 7% to 8.5%. Sequenced sample: blood. The receptors were sampled from a woman aged 25 to 39 with Graves' hyperthyroidism that later progressed to Graves' ophthalmopathy.

At least ten counts were recorded for this clonotype. This sequence joins TRBV4-2 and TRBJ2-3; no clear D. V was shortened by 0 bases and J by 5 bases, with 9 bases between the two germline ends. CDR1 LGHNA and CDR2 YNFKEQ come from the germline V gene. This CDR3 has 14 residues. The CDR3 reads CASSQEKSRDTQYF. The CDR3 region has the DNA TGTGCCAGCAGCCAAGAAAAGTCTAGAGATACGCAGTATTTT.

CDR3 region: CATRVGGYNEQFF. For the CDR3, the DNA is TGTGCCACCCGCGTTGGCGGATACAATGAGCAGTTCTTC. The V and J genes are TRBV19 and TRBJ2-1; D is undetermined. V lost 10 bases and J lost 4, with 14 bases in between. Germline V gives CDR1 LNHDA, CDR2 SQIVND (reference sequence). The CDR3 length is 13 residues.

The rearrangement links TRBV12-3 or TRBV12-4 to TRBJ2-1; TRBD1 aligns across 7 bases. This CDR3 spans 13 amino acids. Unmatched junction bases numbered 6, after V lost 5 bases and J lost 8 bases. The CDR3 region is CASSKTTGHEQFF. The CDR3 DNA reads TGTGCCAGCAGTAAAACGACAGGGCATGAGCAGTTCTTC.

The V call is TRBV12-3 or TRBV12-4, the J call TRBJ2-5; D perhaps matches TRBD1 (5 bases). Trimming removed 3 bases from V and 2 bases from J, with 13 bases in between. The CDR3 length is 15 residues. The DNA for the CDR3 is TGTGCCAGCAGTTTTGGCCCCGACAGACAAGAGACCCAGTACTTC. This translates into CASSFGPDRQETQYF.

The chain links TRBV27 to TRBJ2-2, with 10 positions matching TRBD1. The germline V gene has CDR1 MNHEY and CDR2 SMNVEV (reference sequence). The CDR3 contains 16 residues. The V segment lost 6 bases and the J segment 7 bases; nucleotides outside the gene matches: 11. CDR3 DNA sequence: TGTGCCAGCAGCCACACCGGACAGGGGGAGGGCGGGGAGCTGTTTTTT. This codes for CASSHTGQGEGGELFF.

This clonotype appeared many times. V gene TRBV7-2 combines with J gene TRBJ2-7; the D gene is possibly TRBD2 (6 bases). The CDR3 contains 16 residues. Germline CDR1 SGHTA, CDR2 FQGNSA. The V end lost 1 base, the J end lost 0 bases, and 13 bases lay between the germline ends. The CDR3 region has the DNA TGTGCCAGCAGCTTAGACCGGAGGGAGGCCTCCTACGAGCAGTACTTC. Its translation is CASSLDRREASYEQYF.

This clonotype was seen many times. V is TRBV4-3 and J is TRBJ2-7, with 9 bases aligning to TRBD2. Germline V gives CDR1 LGHNA, CDR2 YSLEER. J was trimmed by 1 base and V by 3 bases; bases with no gene match: 4. This CDR3 comprises 15 residues. CDR3 nucleotide sequence: TGCGCCAGCAGCCACGGGACTAGCCGATCCTACGAGCAGTACTTC. Its translation: CASSHGTSRSYEQYF.

This clonotype was recorded many times. The chain employs TRBV28 and TRBJ2-5; 11 nucleotides match TRBD1. This CDR3 is built from 14 residues. J gave up 5 bases and V 7 bases, and 6 bases lay outside the gene matches. Germline CDR1 and CDR2: MDHEN and SYDVKM. The chain's CDR3 is CASNAGQGGETQYF. Written as DNA, the CDR3 is TGTGCCAGCAATGCGGGACAGGGGGGGGAGACCCAGTACTTC.

The table lists this clonotype with many counts. V and J are TRBV15 and TRBJ2-7; D perhaps matches TRBD2 (6 bases). The CDR3 has 15 residues. Trimming removed 0 bases from V and 2 bases from J, with 11 bases in between. Germline lookup yields CDR1 LNHNV and CDR2 YYDKDF (reference sequence). The CDR3 spells CATSRERGTAYEQYF. CDR3 coding DNA: TGTGCCACCAGCAGAGAGCGGGGAACTGCCTACGAGCAGTACTTC.

The rearrangement links TRBV5-4 to TRBJ2-3; 9 bases match TRBD2. The CDR3 contains 16 residues. Germline CDR1 is SGHNT and CDR2 is YYREEE (reference sequence). Germline trimming cut 3 bases from V and 2 bases from J; bases unmatched to any gene: 7. In DNA, the CDR3 is TGTGCCAGCAGCTCCCCGCCTAGCGGGAACACAGATACGCAGTATTTT. Encoded protein: CASSSPPSGNTDTQYF.

Details on this clonotype: A much larger clone lies a single base off, so this may be a read error. The chain has TRBV6-1 and TRBJ2-2; maybe TRBD1 (5 bases). Germline V gives CDR1 MNHNS, CDR2 SASEGT. V was cut by 8 bases and J by 3 bases, with 13 bases left in between. The CDR3 contains 14 residues. The DNA for the CDR3 is TGTGCCAGCGGTCGGAAAGGGGACACCGGGGAGCTGTTTTTT. Residues: CASGRKGDTGELFF.

This sequence joins TRBV4-3 and TRBJ1-1; no clear D gene. V lost 2 bases and J 1 base, leaving 8 bases between the germline ends. From germline, CDR1 is LGHNA and CDR2 YSLEER. The CDR3 consists of 14 residues. CDR3 in amino acids: CASSQRGENTEAFF. As DNA, the CDR3 is TGCGCCAGCAGCCAACGTGGCGAGAACACTGAAGCTTTCTTT.

This clonotype has a count of ten or more. The V and J genes are TRBV18 and TRBJ2-7; possible D gene TRBD2, 7 bases. The germline gives CDR1 KGHSH, CDR2 LQKENI. This CDR3 is built from 15 residues. The germline V and J ends were trimmed by 8 bases and 2 bases, with 19 bases remaining between them. Here the CDR3 DNA reads TGTGCCAGCCGGCGGTCGGGGGGCCCTACCTACGAGCAGTACTTC. It encodes CASRRSGGPTYEQYF.

This rearrangement joins TRBV19 to TRBJ2-1; 10 bases align to TRBD2. The CDR3 is made up of 16 amino acids. Germline values: CDR1 LNHDA, CDR2 SQIVND (reference sequence). Losses at the gene ends were 3 bases for V and 5 bases for J; bases not matched to a gene: 7. In DNA form, the CDR3 reads TGTGCCAGTAGTATCCGAAGCGGGAGGGCCCACAATGAGCAGTTCTTC. Amino acid sequence: CASSIRSGRAHNEQFF.

CDR3 nucleotide sequence: TGTGCCAGCAGTCAGGGACTGTTAGCCTACGAGCAGTACTTC. This codes for CASSQGLLAYEQYF. The V gene is TRBV28, the J gene TRBJ2-7; tentative D call: TRBD2 (6 bases). The CDR3 extends over 14 amino acids. CDR1 and CDR2 from the germline V gene are MDHEN and SYDVKM. V was cut by 5 bases and J by 2 bases, with 13 bases left in between.

This clonotype was seen repeatedly, ten times or more. This sequence joins TRBV5-6 and TRBJ2-3; 9 nucleotides match TRBD1. J was trimmed by 0 bases and V by 6 bases; bases with no gene match: 5. This CDR3 is built from 15 residues. CDR1 is SGHDT and CDR2 is YYEEEE in the germline V gene. This CDR3 reads CASNRGHSSTDTQYF. CDR3 coding DNA: TGTGCCAGCAACAGGGGGCACAGTAGCACAGATACGCAGTATTTT.

The table lists this clonotype with many counts. The genes are TRBV6-5 and TRBJ2-4, with TRBD1 matching over 10 bases. The germline V gene encodes CDR1 MNHEY and CDR2 SVGAGI. The CDR3 runs 17 residues. V gave up 0 bases and J gave up 1 base; unmatched junction bases: 3. The CDR3 region has the DNA TGTGCCAGCAGTTACTCAAGACAGGGGGCTGCCAAAAACATTCAGTACTTC. It yields the protein CASSYSRQGAAKNIQYF.

There are many counts of this clonotype. The rearrangement links TRBV5-1 to TRBJ2-1; D not certain. In germline, CDR1 is SGHRS, CDR2 YFSETQ. With 2 bases removed from V and 6 bases from J, the gap between germline ends came to 9 bases. The CDR3 is made up of 13 amino acids. For the CDR3, the DNA is TGCGCCAGCAGCTTAGAAGCTAGCAATGAGCAGTTCTTC. Protein product: CASSLEASNEQFF.

This clonotype was recorded at least ten times. The CDR3 coding sequence is TGTGCCAGCAGCTTAACCGGGACAGTCACTGAAGCTTTCTTT. Translated: CASSLTGTVTEAFF. The V and J genes are TRBV7-2 and TRBJ1-1; 7 bases match TRBD1. Germline V gene data show CDR1 as SGHTA and CDR2 as FQGNSA. The CDR3 loop spans 14 amino acids. The ends lost 2 bases at V and 4 bases at J; junction bases unmatched: 4.

This clonotype was seen repeatedly, ten times or more. The CDR3 DNA reads TGTGCCAGCAGTAAACTCAGTGGATACAATGAGCAGTTCTTC. It codes for CASSKLSGYNEQFF. V and J are TRBV6-1 and TRBJ2-1; D uncertain. This CDR3 has 14 residues. CDR1 and CDR2 from the germline V gene are MNHNS and SASEGT. V was clipped by 5 bases and J by 4 bases, with 12 bases between them.

This rearrangement joins TRBV7-6 to TRBJ2-6; D uncertain. V gave up 1 base and J gave up 4 bases, with 14 bases separating them. Germline CDR1 and CDR2: SGHVS and FNYEAQ. This CDR3 is built from 17 residues. The CDR3 DNA reads TGTGCCAGCAGCTTAGAGGGTGAGCCGGCCGGGGCCAACGTCCTGACTTTC. As protein: CASSLEGEPAGANVLTF.

This clonotype showed up many times. V is TRBV7-9 and J is TRBJ2-1; 15 bases are shared with TRBD2. Germline CDR1 SEHNR, CDR2 FQNEAQ (reference sequence). This CDR3 region has 20 residues. Losses at the gene ends were 1 base for V and 7 bases for J; bases not matched to a gene: 14. The CDR3, as DNA: TGTGCCAGCAGCTTAGTGGGACTAGCGGGAGGCCAGCGCGTCTTAAATGAGCAGTTCTTC. It is translated as CASSLVGLAGGQRVLNEQFF.

This clonotype was seen at least ten times. This sequence joins TRBV10-3 and TRBJ1-1, with D tentatively TRBD1 (5 bases). CDR3 length equals 15 residues. Germline CDR1 and CDR2: ENHRY and SYGVKD. Between the trimmed V and J ends, which lost 2 bases and 3 bases, there was a span of 13 bases. Here the CDR3 reads CAISEGGRGYTEAFF. The DNA for the CDR3 is TGTGCCATCAGTGAGGGGGGACGGGGGTACACTGAAGCTTTCTTT.

The gene calls are TRBV6-2 or TRBV6-3 and TRBJ2-5, with D unclear. The V gene lost 2 bases and the J gene lost 7 bases, with 11 bases spanning the gap. The V gene's germline CDR1 is MNHEY and CDR2 SVGEGT. The CDR3 has 13 amino acids. CDR3 sequence reads: CASSYPPAGTQYF. The CDR3 coding sequence is TGTGCCAGCAGTTACCCCCCCGCCGGGACCCAGTACTTC.

This clonotype was seen a few times. The gene calls are TRBV11-2 and TRBJ2-1, with D perhaps being TRBD1 or TRBD2 (6 bases each). CDR1 is SGHAT, CDR2 FQNNGV, per germline. V lost 4 bases, J lost 8 bases, and 18 bases lay in between. The CDR3 contains 15 residues. CDR3 in DNA: TGTGCCAGCAGCTGGGGAATGGGGGGCTGGGATGAGCAGTTCTTC. Protein product: CASSWGMGGWDEQFF.

The table lists this clonotype with many counts. The chain has TRBV30 and TRBJ2-1; the match to TRBD2 covers 7 bases. The CDR3 loop spans 15 amino acids. Germline assignment: CDR1 GTSNPN and CDR2 SVGIG (reference sequence). V lost 1 base, J lost 3 bases, and 6 bases stayed unmatched. CDR3 bases: TGTGCCTGGAGTGCCAGCGGGGACTACTACAATGAGCAGTTCTTC. Protein sequence: CAWSASGDYYNEQFF.

The chain links TRBV25-1 to TRBJ2-7; D is possibly TRBD2 (6 bases). Germline CDR1 is MGHDK and CDR2 is SYGVNS. CDR3 length equals 20 residues. Trimming left V 2 bases short and J 5 bases short, with 31 bases between. The CDR3 DNA is TGTGCCAGCAGTGAACCTCGGGGGTGGGGGGTTCGACCACCAATGGACGAGCAGTACTTC. Translation gives CASSEPRGWGVRPPMDEQYF.

J is TRBJ2-2 and V is TRBV28; TRBD1 matches at 7 bases. Germline trimming cut 5 bases from V and 4 bases from J; bases unmatched to any gene: 13. The V gene's germline CDR1 is MDHEN and CDR2 SYDVKM. CDR3 length equals 17 residues. The CDR3 sequence is CASSPWTGSAPTGELFF. CDR3 DNA: TGTGCCAGCAGTCCCTGGACAGGCTCAGCCCCCACCGGGGAGCTGTTTTTT.

The rearrangement uses TRBV19 and TRBJ2-2, with no clear D. Germline loops: CDR1 LNHDA, CDR2 SQIVND (reference sequence). Trimming left V 7 bases short and J 5 bases short, with 20 bases between. The CDR3 extends over 16 amino acids. The chain's CDR3 is CASTLESLFRTGELFF. For the CDR3, the DNA is TGTGCCAGTACCCTCGAATCGTTGTTTAGGACCGGGGAGCTGTTTTTT.

The chain combines TRBV11-2 with TRBJ2-7; the D call may be TRBD1 or TRBD2 (6 bases each). The CDR3 is 16 residues long. Germline V gene sequence: CDR1 SGHAT, CDR2 FQNNGV. V was shortened by 4 bases and J by 3 bases, with 19 bases between the two germline ends. The CDR3 nucleotides are TGTGCCAGCAGCTGGATCTCCGGGAGAGGGGGCTACGAGCAGTACTTC. Protein sequence: CASSWISGRGGYEQYF. The full variable domain, rest sourced from reference TRBV11-2 and TRBJ2-7, is EAGVAQSPRYKIIEKRQSVAFWCNPISGHATLYWYQQILGQGPKLLIQFQNNGVVDDSQLPKDRFSAERLKGVDSTLKIQPAKLEDSAVYLCASSWISGRGGYEQYFGPGTRLTVT.

This clonotype was recorded many times. This rearrangement joins TRBV11-2 to TRBJ2-5; 7 bases fit TRBD1. The CDR3 extends over 14 amino acids. V lost 2 bases to trimming and J lost 2 bases; unmatched junction nucleotides: 2. Germline V gene data show CDR1 as SGHAT and CDR2 as FQNNGV. The CDR3 DNA follows: TGTGCCAGCAGCTTAAAGGACAGGCAAGAGACCCAGTACTTC. This encodes CASSLKDRQETQYF.

This clonotype was counted many times. The chain joins TRBV5-1 to TRBJ1-4, with TRBD1 as a possible D gene (5 bases). Looked up from germline, CDR1 is SGHRS and CDR2 is YFSETQ. V lost 4 bases and J lost 0, with 10 bases in between. The CDR3 totals 15 residues. The CDR3 region is CASSEGTATNEKLFF. CDR3 DNA sequence: TGCGCCAGCAGCGAAGGGACGGCAACTAATGAAAAACTGTTTTTT.